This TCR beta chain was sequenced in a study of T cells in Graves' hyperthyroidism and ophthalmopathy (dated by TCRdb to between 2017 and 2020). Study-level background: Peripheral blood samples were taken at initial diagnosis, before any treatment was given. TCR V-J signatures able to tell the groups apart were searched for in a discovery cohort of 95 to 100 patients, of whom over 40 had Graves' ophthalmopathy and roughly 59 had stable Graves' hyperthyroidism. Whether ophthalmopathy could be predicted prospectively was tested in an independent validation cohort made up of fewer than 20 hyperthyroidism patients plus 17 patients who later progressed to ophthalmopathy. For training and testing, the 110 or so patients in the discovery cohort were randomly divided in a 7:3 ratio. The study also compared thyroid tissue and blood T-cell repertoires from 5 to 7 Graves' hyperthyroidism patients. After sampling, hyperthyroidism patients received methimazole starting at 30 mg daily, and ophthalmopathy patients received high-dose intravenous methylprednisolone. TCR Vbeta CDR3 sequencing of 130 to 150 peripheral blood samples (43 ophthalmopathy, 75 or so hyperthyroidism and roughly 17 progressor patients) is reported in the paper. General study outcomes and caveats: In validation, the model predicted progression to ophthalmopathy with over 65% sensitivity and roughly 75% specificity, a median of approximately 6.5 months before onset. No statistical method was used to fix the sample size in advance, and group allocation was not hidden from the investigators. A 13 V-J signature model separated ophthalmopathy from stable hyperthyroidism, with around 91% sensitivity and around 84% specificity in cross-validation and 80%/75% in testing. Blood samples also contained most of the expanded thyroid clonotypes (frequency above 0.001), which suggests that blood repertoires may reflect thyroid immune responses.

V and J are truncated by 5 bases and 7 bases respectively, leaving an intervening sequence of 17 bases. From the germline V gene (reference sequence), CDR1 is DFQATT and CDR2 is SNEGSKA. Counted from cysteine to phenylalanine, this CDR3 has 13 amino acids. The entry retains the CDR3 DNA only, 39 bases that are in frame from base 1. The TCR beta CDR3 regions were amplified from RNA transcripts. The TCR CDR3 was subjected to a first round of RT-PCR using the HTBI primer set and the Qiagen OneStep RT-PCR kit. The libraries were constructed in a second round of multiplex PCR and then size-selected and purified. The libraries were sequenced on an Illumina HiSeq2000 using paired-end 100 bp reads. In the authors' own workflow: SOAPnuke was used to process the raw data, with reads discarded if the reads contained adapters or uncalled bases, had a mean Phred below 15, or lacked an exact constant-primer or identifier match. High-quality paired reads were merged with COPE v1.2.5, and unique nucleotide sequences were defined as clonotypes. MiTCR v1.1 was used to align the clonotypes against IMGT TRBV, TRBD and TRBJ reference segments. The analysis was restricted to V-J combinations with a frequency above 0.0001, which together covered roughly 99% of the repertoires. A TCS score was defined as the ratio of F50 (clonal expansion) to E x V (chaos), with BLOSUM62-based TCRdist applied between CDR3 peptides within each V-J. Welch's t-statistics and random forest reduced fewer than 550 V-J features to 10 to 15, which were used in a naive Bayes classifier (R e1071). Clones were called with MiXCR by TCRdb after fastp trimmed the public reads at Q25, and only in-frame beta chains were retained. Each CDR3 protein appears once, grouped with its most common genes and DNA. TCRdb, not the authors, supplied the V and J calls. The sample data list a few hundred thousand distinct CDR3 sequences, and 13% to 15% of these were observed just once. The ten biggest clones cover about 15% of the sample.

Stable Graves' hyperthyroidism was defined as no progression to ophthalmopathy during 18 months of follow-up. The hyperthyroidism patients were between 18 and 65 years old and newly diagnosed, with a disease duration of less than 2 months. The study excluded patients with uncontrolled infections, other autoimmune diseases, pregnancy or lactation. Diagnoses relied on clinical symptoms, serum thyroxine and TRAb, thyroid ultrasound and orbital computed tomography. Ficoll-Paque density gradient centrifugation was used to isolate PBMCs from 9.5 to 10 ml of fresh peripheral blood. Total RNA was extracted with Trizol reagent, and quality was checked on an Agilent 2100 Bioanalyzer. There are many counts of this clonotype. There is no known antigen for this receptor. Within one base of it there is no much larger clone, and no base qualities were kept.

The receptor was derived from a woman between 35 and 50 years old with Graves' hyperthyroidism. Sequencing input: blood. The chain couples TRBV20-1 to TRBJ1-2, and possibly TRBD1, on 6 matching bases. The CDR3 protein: CSAPGGNKAGYTF. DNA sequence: TGCAGTGCTCCCGGGGGCAACAAGGCTGGCTACACCTTC.